Below are 8 T cell receptor beta chains sequenced from a single sample in a study of CD8+CD57+ T cells in acquired aplastic anemia (dated by TCRdb to the late 2010s). Sequencing was carried out with an Illumina HiSeq 2000. Genomic DNA was used as template for profiling of TCR beta VDJ combinations and CDR3 sequences. Clones were called with MiXCR by TCRdb after fastp trimmed the public reads at Q25, and only in-frame beta chains were retained. One record per CDR3 amino acid sequence lists the most common genes and DNA. This sample gives 450,000 to 600,000 distinct CDR3 sequences in total; about a third of them show up just once. The ten largest clones capture 0.75% to 0.95% of the sample. The patients picked for sequencing were ones in whom flow cytometry had shown an expansion of CD8+CD57+ cells. The sample was sorted CD4+, CD8+, or CD8+CD57+ T cells (not recorded which) from PBMCs. The source is a human donor with aplastic anemia.

This clonotype was detected many times. The J gene is TRBJ1-1, the V gene TRBV7-2; D call uncertain. Germline V CDR1 and CDR2: SGHTA, FQGNSA. V was clipped by 7 bases and J by 0 bases, with 12 bases between them. The CDR3 is 14 amino acids. CDR3 sequence reads: CASTSGFLNTEAFF. Written as DNA, the CDR3 is TGTGCCAGCACCTCAGGATTTTTGAACACTGAAGCTTTCTTT.

The sample holds many counts of this clonotype. The chain recombines TRBV7-9 with TRBJ1-2, with 7 nucleotides matching TRBD1. V gave up 5 bases and J gave up 3 bases; unmatched junction bases: 9. This CDR3 contains 15 residues. Germline values: CDR1 SEHNR, CDR2 FQNEAQ (reference sequence). This CDR3 is CASSPGEGADYGYTF. CDR3 DNA: TGTGCCAGCAGCCCAGGAGAGGGGGCAGACTATGGCTACACCTTC.

V gene TRBV6-2 or TRBV6-3 combines with J gene TRBJ1-2; 11 positions match TRBD1. CDR3 length: 18 amino acids. J lost 6 bases, V lost 0 bases, and 12 bases had no gene match. The germline CDR1 and CDR2 sequences are MNHEY and SVGEGT. The CDR3 loop reads CASSYSKGAGQGANGYTF. The CDR3 region has the DNA TGTGCCAGCAGTTACTCGAAGGGTGCCGGACAGGGGGCTAATGGCTACACCTTC.

The J gene is TRBJ1-6, the V gene TRBV4-3; maybe TRBD1 (6 bases). Germline loops: CDR1 LGHNA, CDR2 YSLEER. Trimming took off 3 bases at V and 10 bases at J, with 19 bases between the two ends. The CDR3 loop spans 16 amino acids. CDR3: CASSHEQGASGSPLHF. CDR3 sequence (DNA): TGCGCCAGCAGCCATGAACAGGGAGCTAGTGGGTCACCCCTCCACTTT.

Turning to this clonotype: A read error is possible here, since a much larger clone lies one base away. The chain carries TRBV20-1 and TRBJ2-3; D is tentatively TRBD1 or TRBD2 (6 bases each). In germline, CDR1 is DFQATT, CDR2 SNEGSKA (reference sequence). V lost 5 bases and J 3 bases, leaving 15 bases between the germline ends. The CDR3 runs 14 residues. In DNA, the CDR3 is TGCAGTGCTGGGGGGCCAGCGGAGACAGATACGCAGTATTTT. It is translated as CSAGGPAETDTQYF.

This clonotype was seen many times. The V and J genes are TRBV29-1 and TRBJ2-5; a weak D match, TRBD2 (6 bases). V lost 4 bases and J lost 9, with 12 bases in between. The germline V gene has CDR1 SQVTM and CDR2 ANQGSEA. This CDR3 contains 11 residues. The CDR3 region is CSVAGEGAQYF. The CDR3 DNA reads TGCAGCGTTGCGGGGGAAGGGGCCCAGTACTTC.

There are many counts of this clonotype. The rearrangement joins TRBV10-3 to TRBJ1-5; D is unclear. Germline assignment: CDR1 ENHRY and CDR2 SYGVKD. The CDR3 contains 15 residues. Trimming cost V 2 bases and J 4 bases, with 12 bases left between them. The CDR3 loop is CAISERRGSNQPQHF. In DNA form, the CDR3 reads TGTGCCATCAGTGAGAGGAGAGGTTCGAATCAGCCCCAGCATTTT.

The rearrangement uses TRBV12-3 or TRBV12-4 and TRBJ2-7; TRBD1 matches 9 bases. Trimming took 3 bases from V and 4 from J; bases not matched to a gene: 13. This CDR3 spans 17 amino acids. This CDR3 is CASSFRKIGDRGYEQYF. The CDR3 DNA sequence: TGTGCCAGCAGTTTCCGCAAAATAGGAGACAGGGGGTACGAGCAGTACTTC.